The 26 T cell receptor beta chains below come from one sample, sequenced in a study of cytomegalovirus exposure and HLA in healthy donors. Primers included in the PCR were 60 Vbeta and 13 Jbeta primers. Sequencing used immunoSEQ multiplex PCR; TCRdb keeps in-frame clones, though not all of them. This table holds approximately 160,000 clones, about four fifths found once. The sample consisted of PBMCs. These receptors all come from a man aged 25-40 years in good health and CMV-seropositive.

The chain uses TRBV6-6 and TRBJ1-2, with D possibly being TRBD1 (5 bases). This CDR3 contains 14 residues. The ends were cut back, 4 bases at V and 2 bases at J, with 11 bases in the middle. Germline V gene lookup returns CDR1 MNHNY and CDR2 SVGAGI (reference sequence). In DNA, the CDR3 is TGTGCCAGCAGTTTCCGGGGGGAAAACTATGGCTACACCTTC. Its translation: CASSFRGENYGYTF.

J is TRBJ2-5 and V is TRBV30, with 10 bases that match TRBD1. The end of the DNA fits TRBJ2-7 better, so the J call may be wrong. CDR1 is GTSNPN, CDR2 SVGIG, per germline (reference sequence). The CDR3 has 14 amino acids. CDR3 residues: CAWTLDRGLYEQYF. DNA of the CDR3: TGTGCCTGGACCCTCGACAGGGGGCTGTACGAGCAGTACTTC.

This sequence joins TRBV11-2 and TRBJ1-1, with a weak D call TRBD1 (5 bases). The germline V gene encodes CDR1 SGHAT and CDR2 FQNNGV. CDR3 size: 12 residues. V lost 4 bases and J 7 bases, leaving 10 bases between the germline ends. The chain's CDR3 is CASSWSQGEAFF. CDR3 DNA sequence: TGTGCCAGCAGCTGGTCCCAGGGTGAAGCTTTCTTT.

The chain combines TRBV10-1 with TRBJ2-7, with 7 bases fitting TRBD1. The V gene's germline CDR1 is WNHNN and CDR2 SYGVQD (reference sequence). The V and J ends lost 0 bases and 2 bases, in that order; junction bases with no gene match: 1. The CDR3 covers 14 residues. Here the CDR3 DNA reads TGCGCCAGCAGTGAGTCGGGACAGCCCTACGAGCAGTACTTC. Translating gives CASSESGQPYEQYF.

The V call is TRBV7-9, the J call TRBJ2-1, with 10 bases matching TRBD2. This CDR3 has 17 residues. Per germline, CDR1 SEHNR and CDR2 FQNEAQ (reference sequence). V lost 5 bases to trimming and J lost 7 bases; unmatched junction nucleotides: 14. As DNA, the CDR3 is TGTGCCAGCAGCGGTCTCCCTCGGACTAGCGGAATTAATGAGCAGTTCTTC. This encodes CASSGLPRTSGINEQFF.

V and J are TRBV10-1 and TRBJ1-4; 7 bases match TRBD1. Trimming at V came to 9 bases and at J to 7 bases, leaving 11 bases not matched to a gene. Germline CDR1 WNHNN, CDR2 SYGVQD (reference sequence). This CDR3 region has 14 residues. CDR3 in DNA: TGCGCCAGTTCTGACAGGGAAGAGAGTGAAAAACTGTTTTTT. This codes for CASSDREESEKLFF.

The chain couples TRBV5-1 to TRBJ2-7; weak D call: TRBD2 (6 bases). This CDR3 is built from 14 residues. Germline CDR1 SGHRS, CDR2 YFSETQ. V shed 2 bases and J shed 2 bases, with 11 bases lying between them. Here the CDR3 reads CASSLGTGTYEQYF. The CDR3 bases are TGCGCCAGCAGCTTAGGGACTGGGACCTACGAGCAGTACTTC.

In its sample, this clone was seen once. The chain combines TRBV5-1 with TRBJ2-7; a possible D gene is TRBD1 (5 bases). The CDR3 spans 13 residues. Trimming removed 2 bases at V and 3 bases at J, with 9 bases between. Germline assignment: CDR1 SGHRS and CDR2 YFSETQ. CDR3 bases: TGCGCCAGCAGCTTTTCAGGGAACTACGAGCAGTACTTC. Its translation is CASSFSGNYEQYF.

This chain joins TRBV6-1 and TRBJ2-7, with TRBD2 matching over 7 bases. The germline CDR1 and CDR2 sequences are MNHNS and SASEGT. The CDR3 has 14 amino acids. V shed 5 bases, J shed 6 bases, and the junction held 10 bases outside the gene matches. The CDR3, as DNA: TGTGCCAGCAGTAAGTTACTAGCGCCGGGCGAGCAGTACTTC. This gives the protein CASSKLLAPGEQYF.

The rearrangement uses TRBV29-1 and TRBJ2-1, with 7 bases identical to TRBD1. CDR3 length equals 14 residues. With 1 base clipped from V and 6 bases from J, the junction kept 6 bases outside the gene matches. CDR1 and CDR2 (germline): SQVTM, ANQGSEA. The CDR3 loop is CSVEGNRGGNEQFF. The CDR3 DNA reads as TGCAGCGTTGAAGGAAACAGGGGTGGCAATGAGCAGTTCTTC.

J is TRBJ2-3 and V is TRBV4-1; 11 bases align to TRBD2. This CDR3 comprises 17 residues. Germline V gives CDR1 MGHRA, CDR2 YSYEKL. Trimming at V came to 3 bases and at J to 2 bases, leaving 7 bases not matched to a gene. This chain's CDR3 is CASSQEGLADYTDTQYF. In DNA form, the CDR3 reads TGCGCCAGCAGCCAGGAGGGACTAGCGGACTACACAGATACGCAGTATTTT.

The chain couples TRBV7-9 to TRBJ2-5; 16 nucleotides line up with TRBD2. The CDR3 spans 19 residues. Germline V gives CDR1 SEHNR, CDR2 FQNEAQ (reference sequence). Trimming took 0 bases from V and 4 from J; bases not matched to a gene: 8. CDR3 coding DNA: TGTGCCAGCAGCTTAGCGCTTGGGACTAGCGGGAGGGGACTAGAGACCCAGTACTTC. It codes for CASSLALGTSGRGLETQYF.

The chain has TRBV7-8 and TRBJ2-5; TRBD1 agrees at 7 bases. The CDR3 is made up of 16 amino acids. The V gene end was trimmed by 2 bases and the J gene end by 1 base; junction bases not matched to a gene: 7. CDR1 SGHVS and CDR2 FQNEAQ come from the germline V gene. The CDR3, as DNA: TGTGCCAGCAGCTTATCAGGGGGATTTCTCCAAGAGACCCAGTACTTC. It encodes CASSLSGGFLQETQYF.

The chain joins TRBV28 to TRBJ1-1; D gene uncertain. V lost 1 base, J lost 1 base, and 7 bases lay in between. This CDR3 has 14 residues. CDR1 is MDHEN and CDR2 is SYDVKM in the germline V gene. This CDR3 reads CASSLSQANTEAFF. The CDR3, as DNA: TGTGCCAGCAGTTTATCGCAGGCGAACACTGAAGCTTTCTTT.

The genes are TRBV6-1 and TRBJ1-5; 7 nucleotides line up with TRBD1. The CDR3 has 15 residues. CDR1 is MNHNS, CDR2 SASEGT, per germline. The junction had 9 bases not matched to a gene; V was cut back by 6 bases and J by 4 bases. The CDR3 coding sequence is TGTGCCAGCAGCGTTACCGGGACAGCGAATCAGCCCCAGCATTTT. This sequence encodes CASSVTGTANQPQHF.

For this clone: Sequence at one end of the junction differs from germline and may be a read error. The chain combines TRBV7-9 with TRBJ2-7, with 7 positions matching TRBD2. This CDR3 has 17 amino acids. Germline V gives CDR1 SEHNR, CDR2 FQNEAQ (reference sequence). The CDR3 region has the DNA TGTTCCAGCAGCTTACCCCAGGGAGCGGGACGGCCCTACGAGCAGTACTTC. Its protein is CSSSLPQGAGRPYEQYF.

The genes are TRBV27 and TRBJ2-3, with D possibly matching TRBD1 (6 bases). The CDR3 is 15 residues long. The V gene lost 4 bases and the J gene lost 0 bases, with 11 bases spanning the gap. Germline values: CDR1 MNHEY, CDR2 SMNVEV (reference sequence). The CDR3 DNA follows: TGTGCCAGCAGTTCCCGGACAGCTAGCACAGATACGCAGTATTTT. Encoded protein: CASSSRTASTDTQYF.

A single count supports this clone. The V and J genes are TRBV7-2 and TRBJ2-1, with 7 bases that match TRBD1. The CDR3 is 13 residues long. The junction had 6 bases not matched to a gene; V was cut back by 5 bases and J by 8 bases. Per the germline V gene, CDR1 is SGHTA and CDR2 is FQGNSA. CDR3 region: CASSLTRGHEQFF. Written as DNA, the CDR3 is TGTGCCAGCAGCCTTACAAGGGGGCATGAGCAGTTCTTC.

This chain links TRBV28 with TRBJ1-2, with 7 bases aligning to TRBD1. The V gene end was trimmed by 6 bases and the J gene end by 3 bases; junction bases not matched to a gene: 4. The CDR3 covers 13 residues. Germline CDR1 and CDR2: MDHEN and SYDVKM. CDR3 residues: CASRPTGDYGYTF. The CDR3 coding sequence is TGTGCCAGCAGACCCACAGGGGACTATGGCTACACCTTC.

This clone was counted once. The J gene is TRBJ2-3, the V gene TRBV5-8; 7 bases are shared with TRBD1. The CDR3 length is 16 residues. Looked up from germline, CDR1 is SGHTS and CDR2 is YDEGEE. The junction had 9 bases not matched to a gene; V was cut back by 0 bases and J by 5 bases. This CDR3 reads CASSLGRQGRRDTQYF. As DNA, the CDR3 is TGTGCCAGCAGCTTGGGAAGACAGGGAAGGCGAGATACGCAGTATTTT.

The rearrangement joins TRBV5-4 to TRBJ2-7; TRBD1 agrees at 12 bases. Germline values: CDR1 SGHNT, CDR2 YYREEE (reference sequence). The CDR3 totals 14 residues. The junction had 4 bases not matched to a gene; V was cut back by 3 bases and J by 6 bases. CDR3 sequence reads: CASSSRDRGLEQYF. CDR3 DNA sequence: TGTGCCAGCAGCTCAAGGGACAGGGGGCTCGAGCAGTACTTC.

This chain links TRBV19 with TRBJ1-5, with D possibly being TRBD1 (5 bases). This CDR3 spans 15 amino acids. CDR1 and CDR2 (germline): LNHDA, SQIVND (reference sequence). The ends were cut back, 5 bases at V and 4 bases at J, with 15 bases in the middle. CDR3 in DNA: TGTGCCAGTAGTTTGGGACGGGGGTGGAATCAGCCCCAGCATTTT. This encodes CASSLGRGWNQPQHF.

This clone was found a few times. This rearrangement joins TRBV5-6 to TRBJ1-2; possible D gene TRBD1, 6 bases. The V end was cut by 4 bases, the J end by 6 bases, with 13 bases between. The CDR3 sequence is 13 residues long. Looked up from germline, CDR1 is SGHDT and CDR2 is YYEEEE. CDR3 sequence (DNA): TGTGCCAGCAGCCCGACAGGAGTGAATGGCTACACCTTC. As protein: CASSPTGVNGYTF. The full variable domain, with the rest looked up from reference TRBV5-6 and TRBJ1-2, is DAGVTQSPTHLIKTRGQQVTLRCSPKSGHDTVSWYQQALGQGPQFIFQYYEEEERQRGNFPDRFSGHQFPNYSSELNVNALLLGDSALYLCASSPTGVNGYTFGSGTRLTVV.

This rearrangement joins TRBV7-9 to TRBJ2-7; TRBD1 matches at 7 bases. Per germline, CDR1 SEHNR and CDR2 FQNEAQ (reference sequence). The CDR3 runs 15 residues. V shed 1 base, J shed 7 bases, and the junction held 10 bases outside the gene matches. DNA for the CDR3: TGTGCCAGCAGCTTAGAAGAGAGGGGGCAGCGAGAGCAGTACTTC. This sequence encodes CASSLEERGQREQYF.

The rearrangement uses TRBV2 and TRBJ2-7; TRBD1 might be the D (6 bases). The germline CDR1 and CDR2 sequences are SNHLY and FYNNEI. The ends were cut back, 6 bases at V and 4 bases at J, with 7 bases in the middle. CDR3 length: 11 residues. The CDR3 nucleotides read TGTGCCAGCAGGACAGGTTACGAGCAGTACTTC. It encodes CASRTGYEQYF.

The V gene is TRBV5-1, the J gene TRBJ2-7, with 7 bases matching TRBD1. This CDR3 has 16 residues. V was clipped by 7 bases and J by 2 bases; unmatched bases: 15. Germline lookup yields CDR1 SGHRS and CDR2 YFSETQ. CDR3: CASAPGPTGATYEQYF. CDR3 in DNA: TGCGCCAGCGCCCCCGGCCCTACAGGGGCCACCTACGAGCAGTACTTC.